This record covers a single T cell receptor (beta chain). Germline values: CDR1 MRHNA, CDR2 SNTAGT. V dropped 6 bases and J dropped 9 bases, with 6 bases sitting between them. The CDR3 is 10 amino acids. The source of the sample is a study of blood T cell repertoires in COVID-19. Libraries were prepared by immunoSEQ multiplex PCR; TCRdb keeps only in-frame clonotypes and omits some of them. The sample includes 80,000 to 100,000 clones, approximately 86% seen only once; the top ten take 9.5% to 13%. The chain joins TRBV6-4 to TRBJ2-4, with unresolved D. This TCR was recovered from a man in his 70s with active or convalescent COVID-19. The sample taken for sequencing was peripheral blood. The CDR3 here is CASSLVIQYF. The CDR3 DNA follows: TGTGCCAGCAGCCTCGTCATTCAGTACTTC.